A single sample is the source of the 26 T cell receptor beta chains below, sequenced in a study of blood T cell repertoires in COVID-19. Generated by immunoSEQ multiplex PCR, the TCRdb table keeps only in-frame clones and is missing some. The sample lists under 200,000 clones, about four fifths occurring once. The source material was peripheral blood. These receptors were collected from a woman aged 40 to 55 with acute or convalescent COVID-19.

The genes are TRBV29-1 and TRBJ1-2; tentatively, D is TRBD1 (6 bases). The germline V gene encodes CDR1 SQVTM and CDR2 ANQGSEA. Trimming took 7 bases from V and 3 from J, leaving 18 bases between them. This CDR3 is 14 amino acids long. For the CDR3, the DNA is TGCAGCGCTAAACAGGGTCTCGGGTACTATGGCTACACCTTC. Encoded protein: CSAKQGLGYYGYTF.

This clone was detected only a few times. The chain links TRBV5-8 to TRBJ1-6, with no clear D. CDR1 is SGHTS, CDR2 YDEGEE, per germline. Trimming stripped 5 bases from V and 0 bases from J, with 12 bases between. This CDR3 has 16 residues. Here the CDR3 reads CASSAFSGSYNSPLHF. The CDR3 coding sequence is TGTGCCAGCAGTGCGTTCAGCGGCTCCTATAATTCACCCCTCCACTTT.

This clone was counted at least ten times. The genes are TRBV2 and TRBJ1-2; maybe TRBD1 (6 bases). Germline V CDR1 and CDR2: SNHLY, FYNNEI. V was pared by 6 bases and J by 9 bases, with 23 bases between. The length of the CDR3 is 15 residues. The CDR3 region is CASSRGRGYEWRYTF. For the CDR3, the DNA is TGTGCCAGCAGCAGGGGAAGAGGCTATGAGTGGCGCTACACCTTC.

V is TRBV6-5 and J is TRBJ1-1, with a weak D call TRBD1 (6 bases). The CDR3 is made up of 14 amino acids. Per germline, CDR1 MNHEY and CDR2 SVGAGI. The germline V and J ends were trimmed by 0 bases and 3 bases, with 8 bases remaining between them. CDR3 sequence reads: CASSYSKGDTEAFF. The CDR3 DNA follows: TGTGCCAGCAGTTACTCGAAGGGGGACACTGAAGCTTTCTTT.

The J gene is TRBJ1-2, the V gene TRBV7-9, with D possibly being TRBD1 (6 bases). Trimming cost V 6 bases and J 5 bases, with 16 bases left between them. The CDR3 has 14 amino acids. Germline values: CDR1 SEHNR, CDR2 FQNEAQ (reference sequence). Here the CDR3 reads CASRGGSDGYGYTF. DNA of the CDR3: TGTGCCAGCAGAGGGGGTTCCGATGGTTATGGCTACACCTTC.

This chain connects TRBV21-1 to TRBJ2-5; TRBD2 was called by the table and not checked on the DNA. TRBV21-1 is classified as a pseudogene. The CDR3 has 18 amino acids. The CDR3 DNA follows: TGTGCCAGCAGCAAGTCGCACGTGGCTAGCGGGATGGGTGAGACCCAGTACTTC. Amino acids: CASSKSHVASGMGETQYF.

This chain uses TRBV27 with TRBJ1-2; maybe TRBD1 (5 bases). Germline lookup yields CDR1 MNHEY and CDR2 SMNVEV (reference sequence). V gave up 0 bases and J gave up 8 bases, with 10 bases separating them. CDR3 length equals 13 residues. CDR3 sequence: CASSLSSRVGYTF. CDR3 coding DNA: TGTGCCAGCAGTTTATCGTCCAGGGTGGGCTACACCTTC.

The chain has TRBV6-5 and TRBJ1-1; 7 positions match TRBD1. V lost 2 bases and J lost 8; bases outside the gene matches: 5. CDR1 is MNHEY, CDR2 SVGAGI, per germline. The CDR3 extends over 13 amino acids. Here the CDR3 reads CASSYPTGKEAFF. For the CDR3, the DNA is TGTGCCAGCAGTTACCCGACAGGGAAGGAAGCTTTCTTT.

V is TRBV6-6 and J is TRBJ1-5; the D gene is possibly TRBD1 (5 bases). The CDR3 is made up of 14 amino acids. Looked up from germline, CDR1 is MNHNY and CDR2 is SVGAGI (reference sequence). The V gene lost 6 bases and the J gene lost 6 bases, with 15 bases spanning the gap. The DNA of the CDR3 is TGTGCCAGCAGCGCAGGGAATATCGGTCAGCCCCAGCATTTT. Protein sequence: CASSAGNIGQPQHF.

This clone was counted once. The chain joins TRBV28 to TRBJ1-6; a possible D gene is TRBD1 (6 bases). V was trimmed by 6 bases and J by 15 bases, leaving 15 bases between them. The CDR3 is 12 residues long. The V gene's germline CDR1 is MDHEN and CDR2 SYDVKM. CDR3 nucleotide sequence: TGTGCCAGCAGCAAGGACAGTGGGCGCCTCCACTTT. This gives the protein CASSKDSGRLHF.

The chain uses TRBV7-9 and TRBJ2-3; D is ambiguous. Germline loops: CDR1 SEHNR, CDR2 FQNEAQ (reference sequence). The ends were cut back, 2 bases at V and 4 bases at J, with 4 bases in the middle. The CDR3 is made up of 12 amino acids. The CDR3 protein is CASSLQSDTQYF. The CDR3 DNA follows: TGTGCCAGCAGCTTACAATCAGATACGCAGTATTTT. The complete variable domain, with remaining parts taken from reference TRBV7-9 and TRBJ2-3, reads DTGVSQNPRHKITKRGQNVTFRCDPISEHNRLYWYRQTLGQGPEFLTYFQNEAQLEKSRLLSDRFSAERPKGSFSTLEIQRTEQGDSAMYLCASSLQSDTQYFGPGTRLTVL.

The chain uses TRBV7-9 and TRBJ2-3; weak D call: TRBD2 (6 bases). The CDR3 totals 15 residues. Germline CDR1 and CDR2: SEHNR and FQNEAQ (reference sequence). Deletions cut 5 bases from V and 3 bases from J, with 15 bases between. CDR3 in DNA: TGTGCCAGCAGCCACATGGGAGGTGGAACAGATACGCAGTATTTT. Amino acid sequence: CASSHMGGGTDTQYF.

The chain links TRBV29-1 to TRBJ1-3; D is unclear. Germline V lookup: CDR1 SQVTM, CDR2 ANQGSEA. Trimming took off 0 bases at V and 3 bases at J, with 3 bases between the two ends. The CDR3 spans 12 residues. This chain's CDR3 is CSVEDNGNTIYF. The CDR3 DNA reads as TGCAGCGTTGAAGATAATGGAAACACCATATATTTT.

The rearrangement uses TRBV5-6 and TRBJ1-6; a weak D match, TRBD1 (5 bases). Per germline, CDR1 SGHDT and CDR2 YYEEEE. The CDR3 runs 13 residues. V lost 5 bases, J lost 10 bases, and 13 bases lay in between. The CDR3 nucleotides are TGTGCCAGCAGTTCGGACACGAAGTCACCCCTCCACTTT. Residues: CASSSDTKSPLHF.

This clone appeared a few times. This sequence joins TRBV5-5 and TRBJ1-1; no clear D gene. The CDR3 is made up of 12 amino acids. V lost 4 bases to trimming and J lost 8 bases, with 12 bases between them. The germline CDR1 and CDR2 sequences are SGHKS and YYEKEE (reference sequence). CDR3 region: CASSRDQTEAFF. In nucleotides, the CDR3 is TGTGCCAGCAGCCGTGATCAAACAGAAGCTTTCTTT.

CDR3 residues: CASLPLGQATPLTTEAFF. CDR3 bases: TGTGCCAGCCTACCCTTGGGACAGGCAACCCCCCTGACCACTGAAGCTTTCTTT. This chain connects TRBV7-8 to TRBJ1-1; 8 nucleotides align to TRBD1. Germline CDR1 is SGHVS and CDR2 is FQNEAQ. The CDR3 is 18 residues long. Germline trimming cut 8 bases from V and 4 bases from J; bases unmatched to any gene: 21.

The J gene is TRBJ1-2, the V gene TRBV9, with 9 positions matching TRBD1. V gave up 4 bases and J gave up 7 bases; unmatched junction bases: 11. The CDR3 runs to 15 residues. The germline CDR1 and CDR2 sequences are SGDLS and YYNGEE. The CDR3 DNA reads TGTGCCAGCAGCCTCGCGCGGGGACAGGGATCTGGCTACACCTTC. The encoded protein is CASSLARGQGSGYTF.

The chain has TRBV27 and TRBJ2-7, with 8 nucleotides matching TRBD1. The junction had 5 bases not matched to a gene; V was cut back by 6 bases and J by 4 bases. The germline V gene encodes CDR1 MNHEY and CDR2 SMNVEV (reference sequence). The CDR3 contains 13 residues. CDR3 sequence: CASRWTGPYEQYF. The CDR3 DNA reads TGTGCCAGCAGATGGACAGGGCCTTACGAGCAGTACTTC.

The V gene is TRBV28, the J gene TRBJ1-5; 7 bases line up with TRBD1. Germline assignment: CDR1 MDHEN and CDR2 SYDVKM. The V and J ends lost 8 bases and 5 bases, in that order; junction bases with no gene match: 6. This CDR3 region has 13 residues. The CDR3 here is CASHYRGHQPQHF. The DNA for the CDR3 is TGTGCCAGCCATTACAGGGGCCATCAGCCCCAGCATTTT.

The V and J genes are TRBV6-5 and TRBJ2-7, with TRBD1 matching over 7 bases. Germline CDR1 reads MNHEY; CDR2 reads SVGAGI. Trimming removed 6 bases from V and 3 bases from J; junction bases left unmatched: 2. This CDR3 is built from 12 residues. CDR3 residues: CASRQGYYEQYF. Here the CDR3 DNA reads TGTGCCAGCAGACAGGGGTACTACGAGCAGTACTTC.

The V and J genes are TRBV6-4 and TRBJ2-1, with 9 positions matching TRBD1. Germline values: CDR1 MRHNA, CDR2 SNTAGT. Germline trimming cut 5 bases from V and 6 bases from J; bases unmatched to any gene: 2. The CDR3 totals 13 residues. The CDR3: CASSTGGSNEQFF. The CDR3 DNA is TGTGCCAGCAGTACAGGGGGCTCCAATGAGCAGTTCTTC.

The rearrangement joins TRBV3-1 (or the pseudogene TRBV3-2) to TRBJ2-2; D call uncertain. The germline V gene has CDR1 LGHDT and CDR2 YNNKEL (reference sequence). The CDR3 covers 13 residues. V shed 6 bases and J shed 5 bases, with 10 bases lying between them. The CDR3 reads CASRNYGTGELFF. The CDR3 coding sequence is TGTGCCAGCAGGAACTACGGGACCGGGGAGCTGTTTTTT.

The J gene is TRBJ2-5, the V gene TRBV29-1, with TRBD1 matching over 8 bases. The V and J ends lost 3 bases and 5 bases, in that order; junction bases with no gene match: 11. Germline V gene sequence: CDR1 SQVTM, CDR2 ANQGSEA. The CDR3 extends over 15 amino acids. CDR3 in DNA: TGCAGCGTTGAGAGGGTGGCAGGGGGCATCGAGACCCAGTACTTC. Residues: CSVERVAGGIETQYF.

This clone was counted once. This rearrangement joins TRBV5-5 to TRBJ2-5; TRBD2 matches 7 bases. The CDR3 consists of 16 residues. The V gene's germline CDR1 is SGHKS and CDR2 YYEKEE (reference sequence). The V segment lost 0 bases and the J segment 4 bases; nucleotides outside the gene matches: 9. CDR3 sequence reads: CASSLEGTNLRETQYF. The DNA for the CDR3 is TGTGCCAGCAGCTTGGAGGGGACTAACTTAAGAGAGACCCAGTACTTC.

The chain links TRBV28 to TRBJ2-3; the match to TRBD1 covers 7 bases. From germline, CDR1 is MDHEN and CDR2 SYDVKM. V trimming: 8 bases; J trimming: 0 bases; junction bases outside the gene matches: 11. CDR3 length: 16 amino acids. As DNA, the CDR3 is TGTGCCAGCGATGTTACCGGGACAGTAAGCACAGATACGCAGTATTTT. It yields the protein CASDVTGTVSTDTQYF.

The rearrangement uses TRBV13 and TRBJ2-4; 9 nucleotides agree with TRBD2. Losses at the gene ends were 5 bases for V and 4 bases for J; bases not matched to a gene: 12. The germline gives CDR1 PRHDT, CDR2 FYEKMQ (reference sequence). This CDR3 has 17 residues. Here the CDR3 DNA reads TGTGCCAGCAGCGCTTCGAGTACGGCGGGAGGGAAAAACATTCAGTACTTC. This gives the protein CASSASSTAGGKNIQYF.